This entry lists 15 T cell receptor beta chains sequenced from one sample in a study of blood T cell repertoires in COVID-19. Clones were read by immunoSEQ multiplex PCR, and TCRdb kept only the in-frame ones, dropping some. The table records some 150,000 clones, 84% of them present only once. Material: peripheral blood. The receptors were sampled from an elderly woman in a cohort sampled during active or convalescent COVID-19.

The chain recombines TRBV5-1 with TRBJ1-2; D possibly corresponds to TRBD1 (5 bases). The CDR3 is 13 residues long. Trimming removed 5 bases at V and 4 bases at J, with 12 bases between. Germline CDR1 is SGHRS and CDR2 is YFSETQ. The CDR3 is CASSLGVTYGYTF. Written as DNA, the CDR3 is TGCGCCAGCAGTCTAGGGGTAACCTATGGCTACACCTTC. The full variable domain, rest sourced from reference TRBV5-1 and TRBJ1-2, is KAGVTQTPRYLIKTRGQQVTLSCSPISGHRSVSWYQQTPGQGLQFLFEYFSETQRNKGNFPGRFSGRQFSNSRSEMNVSTLELGDSALYLCASSLGVTYGYTFGSGTRLTVV.

The sample holds a few counts of this clone. The chain couples TRBV6-2 or TRBV6-3 to TRBJ1-1, with D possibly being TRBD1 (5 bases). Trimming cost V 0 bases and J 1 base, with 6 bases left between them. CDR1 is MNHEY and CDR2 is SVGEGT in the germline V gene. This CDR3 is built from 14 residues. The DNA for the CDR3 is TGTGCCAGCAGTTACTCGGGGGGGAACACTGAAGCTTTCTTT. Translation: CASSYSGGNTEAFF.

The chain combines TRBV5-8 with TRBJ1-2; 10 nucleotides line up with TRBD1. The CDR3 length is 14 residues. The ends lost 4 bases at V and 3 bases at J; junction bases unmatched: 3. CDR1 and CDR2 from the germline V gene are SGHTS and YDEGEE. The CDR3 region has the DNA TGTGCCAGCAGCGATGGACAGGGGGACTATGGCTACACCTTC. This codes for CASSDGQGDYGYTF. Full variable domain (outside the CDR3, taken from reference TRBV5-8 and TRBJ1-2): EAGVTQSPTHLIKTRGQQATLRCSPISGHTSVYWYQQALGLGLQFLLWYDEGEERNRGNFPPRFSGRQFPNYSSELNVNALELEDSALYLCASSDGQGDYGYTFGSGTRLTVV.

This clone has just one count. This chain joins TRBV6-5 and TRBJ2-1, with 8 bases aligning to TRBD1. CDR3 length: 14 amino acids. Per germline, CDR1 MNHEY and CDR2 SVGAGI. Trimming at V came to 9 bases and at J to 6 bases, leaving 10 bases not matched to a gene. The CDR3 spells CASSRTGRSNEQFF. The CDR3 DNA sequence: TGTGCCAGTTCCCGGACAGGGCGGTCCAATGAGCAGTTCTTC.

This chain connects TRBV7-2 to TRBJ1-3; D uncertain. Germline-derived CDR1 and CDR2 are SGHTA and FQGNSA. V lost 5 bases to trimming and J lost 2 bases, with 10 bases between them. CDR3 length: 14 residues. The CDR3 DNA is TGTGCCAGCAGCCAGCGGACTGCTGGAAACACCATATATTTT. As protein: CASSQRTAGNTIYF.

This chain joins TRBV7-2 and TRBJ1-2, with D hard to call. Trimming took off 1 base at V and 4 bases at J, with 10 bases between the two ends. Germline V lookup: CDR1 SGHTA, CDR2 FQGNSA. The CDR3 is 14 residues long. CDR3 residues: CASSLVAGSYGYTF. DNA of the CDR3: TGTGCCAGCAGCTTAGTTGCAGGAAGCTATGGCTACACCTTC.

The chain couples TRBV27 to TRBJ2-4, with no clear D. Trimming took 2 bases from V and 9 from J, leaving 11 bases between them. The length of the CDR3 is 13 residues. CDR1 MNHEY and CDR2 SMNVEV come from the germline V gene (reference sequence). CDR3 sequence reads: CASSLLGEAIQYF. The CDR3 DNA reads as TGTGCCAGCAGTTTACTAGGAGAAGCCATTCAGTACTTC.

The J gene is TRBJ1-2, the V gene TRBV14; 8 bases line up with TRBD1. This CDR3 contains 12 residues. V shed 4 bases, J shed 5 bases, and the junction held 0 bases outside the gene matches. CDR1 is SGHDN, CDR2 FVKESK, per germline. CDR3 DNA: TGTGCCAGCAGCCGACAGGGGTATGGCTACACCTTC. Amino acid sequence: CASSRQGYGYTF.

The V call is TRBV7-6, the J call TRBJ2-7; tentatively, D is TRBD2 (6 bases). The CDR3 has 16 amino acids. CDR1 SGHVS and CDR2 FNYEAQ come from the germline V gene. The V end was cut by 1 base, the J end by 0 bases, with 13 bases between. The CDR3 loop is CASSLESPGVSYEQYF. Here the CDR3 DNA reads TGTGCCAGCAGCTTAGAGTCTCCGGGGGTCTCCTACGAGCAGTACTTC.

The chain has TRBV5-1 and TRBJ1-2; 9 nucleotides align to TRBD1. This CDR3 region has 14 residues. The junction had 4 bases not matched to a gene; V was cut back by 0 bases and J by 7 bases. Germline lookup yields CDR1 SGHRS and CDR2 YFSETQ. CDR3 bases: TGCGCCAGCAGCTTGGGGGGGACAGGGTTTGGCTACACCTTC. It yields the protein CASSLGGTGFGYTF. Looking up the rest from reference TRBV5-1 and TRBJ1-2 gives the full variable domain: KAGVTQTPRYLIKTRGQQVTLSCSPISGHRSVSWYQQTPGQGLQFLFEYFSETQRNKGNFPGRFSGRQFSNSRSEMNVSTLELGDSALYLCASSLGGTGFGYTFGSGTRLTVV.

This sequence joins TRBV29-1 and TRBJ1-1; a possible D gene is TRBD1 (6 bases). CDR3 length equals 12 residues. The germline CDR1 and CDR2 sequences are SQVTM and ANQGSEA. Trimming took 3 bases from V and 6 from J, leaving 11 bases between them. The CDR3 sequence: CSVDTGFAEAFF. The DNA for the CDR3 is TGCAGCGTTGACACAGGGTTTGCTGAAGCTTTCTTT. Full variable domain (remainder filled in from reference TRBV29-1 and TRBJ1-1): SAVISQKPSRDICQRGTSLTIQCQVDSQVTMMFWYRQQPGQSLTLIATANQGSEATYESGFVIDKFPISRPNLTFSTLTVSNMSPEDSSIYLCSVDTGFAEAFFGQGTRLTVV.

The CDR3 is CASSYSPGETWTEAFF. In DNA form, the CDR3 reads TGTGCCAGCAGTTACTCTCCGGGGGAGACTTGGACTGAAGCTTTCTTT. J is TRBJ1-1 and V is TRBV6-5, with TRBD1 as a possible D gene (5 bases). Germline V gives CDR1 MNHEY, CDR2 SVGAGI. The CDR3 is 16 residues long. The ends were cut back, 0 bases at V and 5 bases at J, with 16 bases in the middle.

This clone has more than one count but fewer than ten. This chain joins TRBV5-4 and TRBJ2-2, with 8 positions matching TRBD2. The germline gives CDR1 SGHNT, CDR2 YYREEE (reference sequence). The V and J ends lost 4 bases and 4 bases, in that order; junction bases with no gene match: 9. The CDR3 has 16 residues. CDR3 nucleotides: TGTGCCAGCAGCCGGGAGGGATTTCGTGGCACCGGGGAGCTGTTTTTT. Amino acids: CASSREGFRGTGELFF.

This chain connects TRBV12-3 or TRBV12-4 to TRBJ2-7; D gene unclear. The CDR3 consists of 12 residues. V dropped 2 bases and J dropped 7 bases, with 9 bases sitting between them. Written as DNA, the CDR3 is TGTGCCAGCAGTTTAAATCGGTGGGAGCAGTACTTC. It encodes CASSLNRWEQYF.

This chain joins TRBV24-1 and TRBJ2-3, with D perhaps TRBD1 (5 bases). CDR1 is KGHDR and CDR2 is SFDVKD in the germline V gene. Trimming shortened V by 5 bases and J by 5 bases, and 19 bases separated the two germline ends. The CDR3 extends over 16 amino acids. CDR3 sequence: CATSAYPTEPRDTQYF. CDR3 in DNA: TGTGCCACCAGTGCATACCCGACAGAACCAAGAGATACGCAGTATTTT.